Below are 12 T cell receptor beta chains sequenced from a single sample in a study of T-cell reconstitution after alpha-beta-depleted transplantation in children. Unique molecular identifiers were incorporated into the prepared TCRbeta library. TCRdb independently ran MiXCR on the PCR reads; one entry per CDR3 protein. The repertoire holds fewer than 550,000 distinct CDR3 sequences, with approximately 10% as singletons. Sequences were derived from PBMCs, mostly from graft donor cells, sampled 180 days after TCRalphabeta/CD19-depleted stem cell transplant. The receptors here all came from a female patient younger than 10 who had a stem cell transplant for aplastic anemia, so the T cells may come from the graft donor.

This chain joins TRBV7-2 and TRBJ2-7, with D possibly being TRBD1 or TRBD2 (5 bases each). CDR1 is SGHTA, CDR2 FQGNSA, per germline. Trimming left V 1 base short and J 5 bases short, with 12 bases between. This CDR3 has 14 residues. The CDR3 coding sequence is TGTGCCAGCAGCTTAGGTAGGGGTAGCGACGAGCAGTACTTC. Residues: CASSLGRGSDEQYF.

This clonotype was seen ten or more times. This chain connects TRBV24-1 to TRBJ2-3; 11 bases are a match to TRBD2. In germline, CDR1 is KGHDR, CDR2 SFDVKD. This CDR3 is built from 16 residues. V was pared by 3 bases and J by 5 bases, with 6 bases of the junction left unmatched. The CDR3 DNA follows: TGTGCCACCAGTGATCATAGCGGGAGGGCCGTAGATACGCAGTATTTT. Translated, it gives CATSDHSGRAVDTQYF.

The chain's CDR3 is CASSAGTGWEETQYF. CDR3 in DNA: TGTGCCAGCAGCGCCGGGACAGGGTGGGAGGAGACCCAGTACTTC. The rearrangement joins TRBV7-2 to TRBJ2-5, with 9 bases identical to TRBD1. CDR1 is SGHTA, CDR2 FQGNSA, per germline. The CDR3 has 15 residues. Trimming cost V 5 bases and J 5 bases; bases outside gene matches: 9.

In this sample, this clonotype turned up a few times. The gene calls are TRBV5-1 and TRBJ2-7, with 7 bases fitting TRBD2. With V trimmed by 4 bases and J by 5 bases, 18 bases remained unmatched. Per germline, CDR1 SGHRS and CDR2 YFSETQ. The CDR3 length is 17 residues. The CDR3 protein is CASSPGTTGGEYDEQYF. The CDR3, as DNA: TGCGCCAGCAGCCCTGGGACTACTGGGGGGGAATATGACGAGCAGTACTTC.

This clonotype was picked up many times. This chain joins TRBV9 and TRBJ2-2, with a possible D match to TRBD1 (5 bases). The CDR3 runs 15 residues. In germline, CDR1 is SGDLS, CDR2 YYNGEE. V lost 2 bases and J 5 bases, leaving 13 bases between the germline ends. DNA of the CDR3: TGTGCCAGCAGCGTCCACTTGGACAATACCGGGGAGCTGTTTTTT. Protein product: CASSVHLDNTGELFF.

J is TRBJ1-3 and V is TRBV9, with a possible D match to TRBD1 (5 bases). The germline V gene encodes CDR1 SGDLS and CDR2 YYNGEE. Deletions cut 1 base from V and 8 bases from J, with 10 bases between. The CDR3 is 13 amino acids. The CDR3 region is CASSVRGLDTIYF. The CDR3 nucleotides are TGTGCCAGCAGCGTACGGGGGTTGGACACCATATATTTT.

This clonotype was seen only a few times. This chain links TRBV11-2 with TRBJ2-3; 11 nucleotides agree with TRBD2. Germline-derived CDR1 and CDR2 are SGHAT and FQNNGV. This CDR3 is 20 amino acids long. Trimming removed 3 bases from V and 2 bases from J; junction bases left unmatched: 16. The CDR3 DNA reads TGTGCCAGCAGCTTCCCGGGACTAGCGGCCGAACCTCCTCCCACAGATACGCAGTATTTT. This codes for CASSFPGLAAEPPPTDTQYF. Based on the CDR3 plus reference TRBV11-2 and TRBJ2-3, the full variable domain is EAGVAQSPRYKIIEKRQSVAFWCNPISGHATLYWYQQILGQGPKLLIQFQNNGVVDDSQLPKDRFSAERLKGVDSTLKIQPAKLEDSAVYLCASSFPGLAAEPPPTDTQYFGPGTRLTVL.

This clonotype was detected ten times or more. The rearrangement joins TRBV5-1 to TRBJ2-1, with D uncertain. V gave up 0 bases and J gave up 2 bases, with 6 bases separating them. The length of the CDR3 is 14 residues. The germline CDR1 and CDR2 sequences are SGHRS and YFSETQ. The CDR3 sequence is CASSLDSPYNEQFF. Here the CDR3 DNA reads TGCGCCAGCAGCTTGGACAGCCCCTACAATGAGCAGTTCTTC. Full variable domain (outside the CDR3, taken from reference TRBV5-1 and TRBJ2-1): KAGVTQTPRYLIKTRGQQVTLSCSPISGHRSVSWYQQTPGQGLQFLFEYFSETQRNKGNFPGRFSGRQFSNSRSEMNVSTLELGDSALYLCASSLDSPYNEQFFGPGTRLTVL.

The sample holds a few counts of this clonotype. The chain joins TRBV7-3 to TRBJ1-1; TRBD1 might be the D (5 bases). The V gene lost 0 bases and the J gene lost 4 bases, with 12 bases spanning the gap. Germline CDR1 and CDR2: SGHTA and FQGTGA. The CDR3 is 15 amino acids. The CDR3 here is CASSLTRQRGTEAFF. DNA for the CDR3: TGTGCCAGCAGCTTAACTCGACAGAGGGGCACTGAAGCTTTCTTT.

V is TRBV4-3 and J is TRBJ2-5; 12 bases agree with TRBD2. Per the germline V gene, CDR1 is LGHNA and CDR2 is YSLEER. V trimming: 0 bases; J trimming: 3 bases; junction bases outside the gene matches: 5. The CDR3 totals 17 residues. In nucleotides, the CDR3 is TGCGCCAGCAGCCAAGATCTAGCGGGAGGGTCCAAAGAGACCCAGTACTTC. This translates into CASSQDLAGGSKETQYF.

The chain joins TRBV6-2 or TRBV6-3 to TRBJ2-1, with D tentatively TRBD2 (6 bases). CDR1 MNHEY and CDR2 SVGEGT come from the germline V gene. This CDR3 region has 14 residues. Trimming pared 5 bases from V and 5 bases from J, leaving 13 bases between. CDR3 region: CASSPGLVHNEQFF. For the CDR3, the DNA is TGTGCCAGCAGTCCGGGACTTGTACACAATGAGCAGTTCTTC.

J is TRBJ2-3 and V is TRBV20-1; weak D call: TRBD1 (5 bases). Germline assignment: CDR1 DFQATT and CDR2 SNEGSKA (reference sequence). Trimming removed 5 bases at V and 2 bases at J, with 11 bases between. This CDR3 has 13 residues. CDR3 nucleotides: TGCAGTGCTGGGGCGTCCACCACAGATACGCAGTATTTT. Translation: CSAGASTTDTQYF.